Shown below are 14 T cell receptor beta chains from a single sample sequenced in a study of blood T cell repertoires in COVID-19. The assay was immunoSEQ multiplex PCR, and TCRdb's table has in-frame clones only and misses some. The sample includes some 45,000 clones, around 91% of them seen just once. The sample comprised peripheral blood. These receptors were obtained from a man aged 50 to 59 with active COVID-19.

CDR3 coding DNA: TGTGCCAGCAGCCAAGAGGCAGGGCGGCAAGAGACCCAGTACTTC. Its protein is CASSQEAGRQETQYF. V gene TRBV4-2 combines with J gene TRBJ2-5, with D perhaps TRBD1 (5 bases). V lost 0 bases and J lost 2, with 10 bases in between. Looked up from germline, CDR1 is LGHNA and CDR2 is YNFKEQ. This CDR3 spans 15 amino acids.

V usage is TRBV6-5 and J usage is TRBJ2-2, with a possible D match to TRBD1 (5 bases). This CDR3 is built from 14 residues. V was clipped by 7 bases and J by 4 bases, with 13 bases between them. Germline V CDR1 and CDR2: MNHEY, SVGAGI. CDR3 coding DNA: TGTGCCAGCACCAGGGAATTTAGCACCGGGGAGCTGTTTTTT. Translated, it gives CASTREFSTGELFF.

V usage is TRBV18 and J usage is TRBJ2-6; D unresolved. The V end was cut by 2 bases, the J end by 0 bases, with 5 bases between. Per germline, CDR1 KGHSH and CDR2 LQKENI. The CDR3 totals 15 residues. Written as DNA, the CDR3 is TGTGCCAGCTCACCAGAGTACTCTGGGGCCAACGTCCTGACTTTC. It codes for CASSPEYSGANVLTF. Supplemented by reference TRBV18 and TRBJ2-6, the full variable domain reads NAGVMQNPRHLVRRRGQEARLRCSPMKGHSHVYWYRQLPEEGLKFMVYLQKENIIDESGMPKERFSAEFPKEGPSILRIQQVVRGDSAAYFCASSPEYSGANVLTFGAGSRLTVL.

This sequence joins TRBV7-4 and TRBJ2-2, with 8 bases lining up with TRBD1. This CDR3 has 18 amino acids. The germline V gene has CDR1 SGHVT and CDR2 SQSDAQ. The trim removed 2 bases at V and 4 bases at J, leaving 12 bases unmatched. The DNA of the CDR3 is TGTGCCAGCAGCTTATTGCCTATGGGGGACAGGCTCACCGGGGAGCTGTTTTTT. It encodes CASSLLPMGDRLTGELFF.

This chain uses TRBV5-4 with TRBJ2-5, with D hard to call. Per the germline V gene, CDR1 is SGHNT and CDR2 is YYREEE (reference sequence). V was clipped by 2 bases and J by 0 bases, with 11 bases between them. The CDR3 has 15 residues. This CDR3 is CASSFFIADQETQYF. The CDR3 coding sequence is TGTGCCAGCAGCTTTTTCATCGCGGACCAAGAGACCCAGTACTTC.

The rearrangement links TRBV2 to TRBJ1-3; perhaps TRBD1 as D (6 bases). Germline V lookup: CDR1 SNHLY, CDR2 FYNNEI. V was clipped by 3 bases and J by 3 bases, with 12 bases between them. This CDR3 comprises 15 residues. The CDR3 DNA reads TGTGCCAGCAGTGACAGGGGCGCGGGTGGAAACACCATATATTTT. It specifies CASSDRGAGGNTIYF.

The chain recombines TRBV6-5 with TRBJ2-7; tentative D call: TRBD2 (6 bases). V lost 2 bases to trimming and J lost 3 bases, with 14 bases between them. The CDR3 totals 15 residues. From germline, CDR1 is MNHEY and CDR2 SVGAGI. CDR3 sequence: CASSYGRNSGYEQYF. The DNA for the CDR3 is TGTGCCAGCAGTTACGGGAGGAATTCGGGCTACGAGCAGTACTTC.

The chain is built from TRBV19 and TRBJ2-1; a possible D gene is TRBD2 (5 bases). Germline V gene sequence: CDR1 LNHDA, CDR2 SQIVND (reference sequence). The CDR3 runs 15 residues. V lost 4 bases and J lost 0, with 10 bases in between. Here the CDR3 reads CASSTQRSSYNEQFF. CDR3 DNA: TGTGCCAGTAGTACCCAGCGGAGCTCCTACAATGAGCAGTTCTTC. Full variable domain (rest looked up from reference TRBV19 and TRBJ2-1): DGGITQSPKYLFRKEGQNVTLSCEQNLNHDAMYWYRQDPGQGLRLIYYSQIVNDFQKGDIAEGYSVSREKKESFPLTVTSAQKNPTAFYLCASSTQRSSYNEQFFGPGTRLTVL.

The genes are TRBV5-1 and TRBJ2-7; 10 positions agree with TRBD1. Germline loops: CDR1 SGHRS, CDR2 YFSETQ. V shed 0 bases and J 1 base; nucleotides not matched to a gene: 1. The CDR3 has 15 residues. This CDR3 reads CASSLGGQGSYEQYF. CDR3 nucleotide sequence: TGCGCCAGCAGCTTGGGGGGACAGGGGTCCTACGAGCAGTACTTC.

The chain uses TRBV27 and TRBJ2-5; weak D call: TRBD2 (5 bases). The germline V gene encodes CDR1 MNHEY and CDR2 SMNVEV (reference sequence). This CDR3 has 16 amino acids. Trimming took 4 bases from V and 3 from J, leaving 18 bases between them. CDR3 bases: TGTGCCAGCAGTTCACCCTCTACTAGTTTAAAAGAGACCCAGTACTTC. Protein sequence: CASSSPSTSLKETQYF.

This sequence joins TRBV6-6 and TRBJ2-1; 7 positions agree with TRBD2. This CDR3 has 17 residues. The trim removed 5 bases at V and 1 base at J, leaving 11 bases unmatched. Germline V gene lookup returns CDR1 MNHNY and CDR2 SVGAGI (reference sequence). Here the CDR3 reads CASSPLGRESSYNEQFF. CDR3 DNA sequence: TGTGCCAGCAGTCCCTTGGGGCGGGAGAGTTCCTACAATGAGCAGTTCTTC.

The chain has TRBV28 and TRBJ2-7, with TRBD2 identical over 16 bases. The V gene end was trimmed by 5 bases and the J gene end by 0 bases; junction bases not matched to a gene: 7. CDR3 size: 18 residues. Germline lookup yields CDR1 MDHEN and CDR2 SYDVKM. The CDR3 loop reads CASSRGLAGGGSSYEQYF. CDR3 nucleotide sequence: TGTGCCAGCAGTAGGGGACTAGCGGGAGGGGGATCCTCCTACGAGCAGTACTTC.

This chain links TRBV28 with TRBJ2-7; TRBD2 aligns across 7 bases. Germline trimming cut 2 bases from V and 3 bases from J; bases unmatched to any gene: 10. This CDR3 has 16 residues. Germline assignment: CDR1 MDHEN and CDR2 SYDVKM. The CDR3, as DNA: TGTGCCAGCAGTTTAATGGCTAGCGGAATTTTCTACGAGCAGTACTTC. Its translation: CASSLMASGIFYEQYF.

V and J are TRBV3-1 (or the pseudogene TRBV3-2) and TRBJ1-4; 9 nucleotides align to TRBD1. CDR1 is LGHDT and CDR2 is YNNKEL in the germline V gene (reference sequence). This CDR3 has 14 amino acids. The V gene end was trimmed by 6 bases and the J gene end by 7 bases; junction bases not matched to a gene: 6. CDR3 in DNA: TGTGCCAGCAGGGACAGGGGAGGTGGTGAAAAACTGTTTTTT. Protein sequence: CASRDRGGGEKLFF.